This T cell receptor (beta chain) was found in a study of PD-1 blockade in classical Hodgkin lymphoma. Profiling relied on immunoSEQ multiplex PCR, and the TCRdb table lists in-frame clones only, not all of them. The repertoire has more than 7,000 clones, 86% of them found once; the top ten carry 20% to 25%. Overall study results and limits: Patients who initiated nivolumab within 1 year of ASCT were excluded. A significant rise in TCR diversity by C4D1 was seen for CD4+ but not CD8+ cells. There remain no defined causes for the repertoire differences, which possibly reflect disease activity or prior therapy. It was among complete responders that baseline diversity resembled that of newly diagnosed patients.

With respect to this clone: Its antigen is unidentified.

Germline CDR1 reads SGDLS; CDR2 reads YYNGEE. Trimming took off 1 base at V and 12 bases at J, with 17 bases between the two ends. The CDR3 extends over 14 amino acids. In every patient, relapse followed autologous stem cell transplantation, while exposure to brentuximab vedotin differed. After PBMCs were thawed, their CD8+ T cells were isolated by magnetic negative selection. This sequence was found in a human donor with classical Hodgkin lymphoma. The specimen was CD8+ T cells from blood, collected at baseline. The chain is built from TRBV9 and TRBJ2-1; D remains ambiguous. CDR3 sequence (DNA): TGTGCCAGCAGCGTATACAGCGACTCGTCGGGGCAGTTCTTC. Its translation is CASSVYSDSSGQFF. The whole variable domain, filled in from reference TRBV9 and TRBJ2-1, reads DSGVTQTPKHLITATGQRVTLRCSPRSGDLSVYWYQQSLDQGLQFLIQYYNGEERAKGNILERFSAQQFPDLHSELNLSSLELGDSALYFCASSVYSDSSGQFFGPGTRLTVL.